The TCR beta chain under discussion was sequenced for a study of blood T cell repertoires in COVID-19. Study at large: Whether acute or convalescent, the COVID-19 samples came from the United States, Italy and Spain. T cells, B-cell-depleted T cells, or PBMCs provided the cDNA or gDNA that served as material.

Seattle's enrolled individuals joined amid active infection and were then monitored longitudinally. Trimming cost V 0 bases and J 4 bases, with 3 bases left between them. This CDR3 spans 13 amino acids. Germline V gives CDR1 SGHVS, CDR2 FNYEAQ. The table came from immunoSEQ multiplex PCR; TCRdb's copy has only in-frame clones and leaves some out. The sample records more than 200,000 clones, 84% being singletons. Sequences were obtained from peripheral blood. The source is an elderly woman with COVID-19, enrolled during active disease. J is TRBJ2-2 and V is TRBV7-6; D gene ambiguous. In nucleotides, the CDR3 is TGTGCCAGCAGCTTAGCGAGCACCGGGGAGCTGTTTTTT. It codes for CASSLASTGELFF.